These 16 T cell receptor beta chains were sequenced from one sample in a study of T cells in Graves' hyperthyroidism and ophthalmopathy. Amplified TCR beta CDR3 regions came from RNA transcripts. Using the HTBI primer set, a first-round RT-PCR was run on the TCR CDR3. TCRdb independently ran MiXCR on the multiplex PCR reads; one entry per CDR3 protein. This sample has 250,000 or so distinct CDR3 sequences; 13% to 15% occur once, and the top ten carry 30%. Sequencing was done on a sample of blood. Receptors were obtained from a woman aged 50 to 60 with Graves' hyperthyroidism that later progressed to Graves' ophthalmopathy.

This clonotype appeared a few times. J is TRBJ2-3 and V is TRBV27; D is ambiguous. Germline V gene lookup returns CDR1 MNHEY and CDR2 SMNVEV (reference sequence). Trimming pared 9 bases from V and 1 base from J, leaving 17 bases between. This CDR3 has 15 amino acids. Here the CDR3 reads CASSEQGWGTDTQYF. The DNA for the CDR3 is TGTGCCAGTTCAGAACAAGGATGGGGCACAGATACGCAGTATTTT.

This clonotype showed up just a few times. The V gene is TRBV27, the J gene TRBJ2-2; D unresolved. V lost 8 bases, J lost 5 bases, and 12 bases lay in between. Germline CDR1 reads MNHEY; CDR2 reads SMNVEV (reference sequence). The CDR3 runs to 13 residues. The CDR3 loop reads CASCSRETGELFF. In DNA, the CDR3 is TGTGCCAGCTGTTCTAGAGAGACCGGGGAGCTGTTTTTT.

This clonotype has a handful of counts. The CDR3 DNA is TGTGCCAGCAGAGATTGGGGTCGTGAGGGGACACTCTCTGGAAACACCATATATTTT. Amino acids: CASRDWGREGTLSGNTIYF. The gene calls are TRBV2 and TRBJ1-3, with D perhaps TRBD1 (6 bases). Trimming stripped 6 bases from V and 0 bases from J, with 24 bases between. This CDR3 region has 19 residues. Looked up from germline, CDR1 is SNHLY and CDR2 is FYNNEI.

This clonotype was observed at least ten times. The V and J genes are TRBV2 and TRBJ2-1; D remains unclear. This CDR3 comprises 14 residues. Trimming cost V 6 bases and J 4 bases, with 13 bases left between them. Looked up from germline, CDR1 is SNHLY and CDR2 is FYNNEI. CDR3 loop: CASRSKWVYNEQFF. DNA for the CDR3: TGTGCCAGCAGGAGTAAGTGGGTTTACAATGAGCAGTTCTTC. Full variable domain (outside the CDR3, taken from reference TRBV2 and TRBJ2-1): EPEVTQTPSHQVTQMGQEVILRCVPISNHLYFYWYRQILGQKVEFLVSFYNNEISEKSEIFDDQFSVERPDGSNFTLKIRSTKLEDSAMYFCASRSKWVYNEQFFGPGTRLTVL.

This clonotype has at least ten counts. The V call is TRBV20-1, the J call TRBJ2-3, with TRBD1 as a possible D gene (6 bases). The CDR3 consists of 16 residues. Trimming removed 0 bases from V and 3 bases from J, with 16 bases in between. CDR1 and CDR2 (germline): DFQATT, SNEGSKA (reference sequence). CDR3 residues: CSARDSRARGTDTQYF. The CDR3 bases are TGCAGTGCTAGAGATTCAAGGGCCAGGGGAACAGATACGCAGTATTTT.

This clonotype occurred many times. The chain recombines TRBV7-9 with TRBJ2-7; the D is unclear. The germline V gene has CDR1 SEHNR and CDR2 FQNEAQ (reference sequence). The V gene lost 5 bases and the J gene lost 8 bases, with 13 bases spanning the gap. This CDR3 has 12 residues. This CDR3 reads CASSLAATQQYF. The DNA for the CDR3 is TGTGCCAGCAGCCTTGCTGCGACGCAGCAGTACTTC.

This clonotype was seen many times. CDR3 protein: CAWSVIGPETQYF. CDR3 in DNA: TGTGCCTGGAGTGTAATCGGGCCGGAGACCCAGTACTTC. This rearrangement joins TRBV30 to TRBJ2-5, with no clear D. Germline CDR1 GTSNPN, CDR2 SVGIG (reference sequence). The CDR3 has 13 amino acids. The V end lost 0 bases, the J end lost 5 bases, and 10 bases lay between the germline ends. Full variable domain (remainder filled in from reference TRBV30 and TRBJ2-5): SQTIHQWPATLVQPVGSPLSLECTVEGTSNPNLYWYRQAAGRGLQLLFYSVGIGQISSEVPQNLSASRPQDRQFILSSKKLLLSDSGFYLCAWSVIGPETQYFGPGTRLLVL.

In its sample, this clonotype was seen a few times. The J gene is TRBJ2-1, the V gene TRBV5-1; 13 bases map to TRBD2. This CDR3 comprises 18 residues. With 1 base clipped from V and 9 bases from J, the junction kept 13 bases outside the gene matches. Germline lookup yields CDR1 SGHRS and CDR2 YFSETQ. This chain's CDR3 is CASSLSELGTSGMGEQFF. As DNA, the CDR3 is TGCGCCAGCAGCTTGAGCGAATTGGGGACTAGCGGGATGGGTGAGCAGTTCTTC.

This clonotype showed up many times. The rearrangement joins TRBV12-3 or TRBV12-4 to TRBJ1-2; 11 bases match TRBD1. The CDR3 runs to 15 residues. Losses at the gene ends were 3 bases for V and 8 bases for J; bases not matched to a gene: 8. The CDR3 coding sequence is TGTGCCAGCAGTTTCCCGGGACAGGGGGTTAGGGGCTACACCTTC. It specifies CASSFPGQGVRGYTF.

This clonotype came up many times. The chain couples TRBV20-1 to TRBJ2-5; TRBD2 agrees at 7 bases. The germline CDR1 and CDR2 sequences are DFQATT and SNEGSKA (reference sequence). J lost 2 bases, V lost 4 bases, and 10 bases had no gene match. The CDR3 has 15 amino acids. CDR3 coding DNA: TGCAGTGCTAACGCGGGAGATGGGAGGCAAGAGACCCAGTACTTC. Its translation is CSANAGDGRQETQYF.

The chain employs TRBV4-1 and TRBJ2-1, with 10 bases aligning to TRBD2. V lost 1 base, J lost 8 bases, and 5 bases stayed unmatched. Per the germline V gene, CDR1 is MGHRA and CDR2 is YSYEKL. The CDR3 is 15 amino acids. The CDR3 sequence: CASSQASGSRDEQFF. DNA of the CDR3: TGCGCCAGCAGCCAAGCTAGCGGGAGTAGGGATGAGCAGTTCTTC.

This clonotype has a count of ten or more. The chain joins TRBV28 to TRBJ1-1; D not resolved. CDR3 size: 15 residues. V was clipped by 3 bases and J by 4 bases, with 15 bases between them. CDR1 and CDR2 from the germline V gene are MDHEN and SYDVKM. CDR3 sequence (DNA): TGTGCCAGCAGTTTGAGGAACAGTGTGGGCACTGAAGCTTTCTTT. It specifies CASSLRNSVGTEAFF.

This clonotype has at least ten counts. Here the CDR3 reads CATRAGEQYF. The DNA of the CDR3 is TGTGCCACCCGGGCCGGCGAGCAGTACTTC. The chain employs TRBV7-8 and TRBJ2-7, with D uncertain. The CDR3 loop spans 10 amino acids. CDR1 and CDR2 from the germline V gene are SGHVS and FQNEAQ. The V gene lost 10 bases and the J gene lost 6 bases, with 10 bases spanning the gap. Together with reference TRBV7-8 and TRBJ2-7, the CDR3 gives the full variable domain: GAGVSQSPRYKVAKRGQDVALRCDPISGHVSLFWYQQALGQGPEFLTYFQNEAQLDKSGLPSDRFFAERPEGSVSTLKIQRTQQEDSAVYLCATRAGEQYFGPGTRLTVT.

The chain joins TRBV5-1 to TRBJ2-6, with 10 positions matching TRBD1. V was pared by 4 bases and J by 2 bases, with 9 bases of the junction left unmatched. Germline V gives CDR1 SGHRS, CDR2 YFSETQ. The CDR3 extends over 18 amino acids. Here the CDR3 DNA reads TGCGCCAGCAGCGCGGTATCCGGGACAGGGGCTGGGGCCAACGTCCTGACTTTC. This codes for CASSAVSGTGAGANVLTF.

The CDR3 DNA follows: TGCGCCAGCAGCCCCTTGGGACCCGGGACCGGCGGGGGAGAGACCCAGTACTTC. This codes for CASSPLGPGTGGGETQYF. The chain couples TRBV5-1 to TRBJ2-5, with 7 nucleotides matching TRBD2. V dropped 4 bases and J dropped 4; count of bases not matched to a gene: 19. Per germline, CDR1 SGHRS and CDR2 YFSETQ. CDR3 length: 18 amino acids.

The rearrangement uses TRBV28 and TRBJ1-2; 9 bases agree with TRBD1. CDR3 length: 18 amino acids. J was trimmed by 5 bases and V by 6 bases; bases with no gene match: 19. The germline CDR1 and CDR2 sequences are MDHEN and SYDVKM. CDR3 sequence reads: CASSLIPGTGLGRYGYTF. As DNA, the CDR3 is TGTGCCAGCAGCCTTATTCCCGGGACAGGGCTGGGAAGGTATGGCTACACCTTC.